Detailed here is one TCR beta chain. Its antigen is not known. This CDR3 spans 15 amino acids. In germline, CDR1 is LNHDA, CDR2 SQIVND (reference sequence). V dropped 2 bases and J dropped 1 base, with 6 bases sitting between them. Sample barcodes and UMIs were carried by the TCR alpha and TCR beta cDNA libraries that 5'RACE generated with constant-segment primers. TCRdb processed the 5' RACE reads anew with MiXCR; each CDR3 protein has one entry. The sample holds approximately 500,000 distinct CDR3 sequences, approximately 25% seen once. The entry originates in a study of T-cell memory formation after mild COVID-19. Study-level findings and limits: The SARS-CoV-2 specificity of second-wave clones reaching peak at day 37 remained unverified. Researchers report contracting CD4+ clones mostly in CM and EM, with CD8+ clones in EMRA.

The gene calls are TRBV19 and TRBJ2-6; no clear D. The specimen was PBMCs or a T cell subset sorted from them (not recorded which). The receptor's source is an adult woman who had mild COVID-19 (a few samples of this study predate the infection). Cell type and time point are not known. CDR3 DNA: TGTGCCAGTAGTATATTACCTTCTGGGGCCAACGTCCTGACTTTC. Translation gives CASSILPSGANVLTF.